These 19 T cell receptor beta chains originate from one sample sequenced in a study. The sorted Tregs were CD4+CD25+CD127-/low cells. TCRdb called the 5' RACE reads again in MiXCR, with one record for every CDR3 protein. The sample includes about 57,000 distinct CDR3 sequences, about 26% of them seen just once. The sample comprised tumor-infiltrating Tregs sorted from the breast tumor. The receptors originated from a female donor with breast cancer.

Concerning this clonotype itself: Mismatch with germline at one junction end may stem from a read error. The V and J genes are TRBV7-9 and TRBJ1-2; D is uncertain. The CDR3 loop spans 15 amino acids. Germline V gene sequence: CDR1 SEHNR, CDR2 FQNEAQ (reference sequence). Here the CDR3 reads CTSSLGPMANYGYTF. The CDR3 DNA sequence: TGTACCAGCAGCTTAGGGCCGATGGCCAACTATGGCTACACCTTC.

This clonotype was picked up many times. The chain links TRBV28 to TRBJ2-5; TRBD1 matches at 8 bases. V lost 3 bases, J lost 5 bases, and 8 bases stayed unmatched. This CDR3 contains 15 residues. Germline V gene lookup returns CDR1 MDHEN and CDR2 SYDVKM. The chain's CDR3 is CASSFLGQGPETQYF. CDR3 nucleotide sequence: TGTGCCAGCAGTTTTCTTGGACAGGGCCCCGAGACCCAGTACTTC.

The rearrangement joins TRBV5-1 to TRBJ1-1; D is unresolved. Germline CDR1 reads SGHRS; CDR2 reads YFSETQ. V shed 0 bases and J shed 1 base, with 7 bases lying between them. The CDR3 extends over 14 amino acids. CDR3: CASSLGLKNTEAFF. Here the CDR3 DNA reads TGCGCCAGCAGCTTGGGATTGAAGAACACTGAAGCTTTCTTT.

The chain has TRBV20-1 and TRBJ1-1, with TRBD1 matching 7 bases. This CDR3 comprises 14 residues. V lost 5 bases, J lost 1 base, and 7 bases stayed unmatched. The germline gives CDR1 DFQATT, CDR2 SNEGSKA (reference sequence). DNA of the CDR3: TGCAGTGCTCTACAGGGGTTAACGAACACTGAAGCTTTCTTT. Its protein is CSALQGLTNTEAFF.

This clonotype was recorded a few times. This chain links TRBV20-1 with TRBJ2-3; 12 bases agree with TRBD2. This CDR3 comprises 16 residues. Germline V gene data show CDR1 as DFQATT and CDR2 as SNEGSKA (reference sequence). V trimming: 3 bases; J trimming: 4 bases; junction bases outside the gene matches: 8. The CDR3 here is CSASLTSGGLADTQYF. Here the CDR3 DNA reads TGCAGTGCTAGCCTGACTAGCGGGGGCCTGGCAGATACGCAGTATTTT.

In its sample, this clonotype was seen a few times. This sequence joins TRBV28 and TRBJ2-1; tentative D call: TRBD1 (6 bases). This CDR3 has 14 amino acids. With 6 bases removed from V and 3 bases from J, the gap between germline ends came to 12 bases. Germline V gene data show CDR1 as MDHEN and CDR2 as SYDVKM. The DNA for the CDR3 is TGTGCCAGCAGCTTCGGGACACGCTACAATGAGCAGTTCTTC. Its protein is CASSFGTRYNEQFF.

The chain couples TRBV12-3 or TRBV12-4 to TRBJ2-5; no clear D gene. Trimming took off 1 base at V and 7 bases at J, with 7 bases between the two ends. The CDR3 spans 12 residues. The CDR3 protein is CASSLGEGTQYF. For the CDR3, the DNA is TGTGCCAGCAGTTTAGGGGAAGGGACCCAGTACTTC.

The gene calls are TRBV18 and TRBJ2-7, with TRBD2 matching 9 bases. This CDR3 region has 15 residues. Unmatched junction bases numbered 4, after V lost 0 bases and J lost 4 bases. Per the germline V gene, CDR1 is KGHSH and CDR2 is LQKENI. In DNA, the CDR3 is TGTGCCAGCTCACCACCCCTTAGCGGGGGTTACGAGCAGTACTTC. Residues: CASSPPLSGGYEQYF.

This clonotype appeared many times. A much larger clone is a single base away; this may be a read error. The genes are TRBV5-1 and TRBJ2-1; D gene unclear. Trimming left V 0 bases short and J 3 bases short, with 4 bases between. Germline V gene sequence: CDR1 SGHRS, CDR2 YFSETQ. The CDR3 spans 13 residues. This chain's CDR3 is CASSLGDYNEQFF. The CDR3 DNA reads TGCGCCAGCAGCTTGGGGGACTACAATGAGCAGTTCTTC.

This clonotype was counted between two and nine times. CDR3 nucleotide sequence: TGCGCCAGCAGCTCGGAGAATGGGGAGACCCAGTACTTC. It is translated as CASSSENGETQYF. J is TRBJ2-5 and V is TRBV5-1; D unresolved. Germline V gene lookup returns CDR1 SGHRS and CDR2 YFSETQ. Trimming cost V 3 bases and J 5 bases, with 11 bases left between them. The CDR3 consists of 13 residues.

This clonotype was seen only a few times. The V gene is TRBV28, the J gene TRBJ2-7, with D uncertain. Germline assignment: CDR1 MDHEN and CDR2 SYDVKM. Trimming took off 0 bases at V and 0 bases at J, with 9 bases between the two ends. This CDR3 is 15 amino acids long. DNA for the CDR3: TGTGCCAGCAGTTTATGGTTCGGCAGCTCCTACGAGCAGTACTTC. Translating gives CASSLWFGSSYEQYF.

The V and J genes are TRBV11-2 and TRBJ1-2; D not resolved. V was clipped by 5 bases and J by 8 bases, with 15 bases between them. The CDR3 is made up of 13 amino acids. Germline lookup yields CDR1 SGHAT and CDR2 FQNNGV. The CDR3: CASSPVGVLGYTF. Here the CDR3 DNA reads TGTGCCAGCAGCCCGGTTGGGGTTTTGGGCTACACCTTC.

This clonotype showed up just a few times. The rearrangement uses TRBV20-1 and TRBJ2-5; D uncertain. Trimming stripped 0 bases from V and 9 bases from J, with 17 bases between. Looked up from germline, CDR1 is DFQATT and CDR2 is SNEGSKA (reference sequence). The CDR3 consists of 14 residues. The CDR3 spells CSARDPIIFGPQYF. DNA for the CDR3: TGCAGTGCTAGAGACCCCATTATATTTGGACCCCAGTACTTC.

This clonotype appeared a few times. V and J are TRBV20-1 and TRBJ2-3; 8 bases match TRBD1. This CDR3 is built from 15 residues. V shed 6 bases, J shed 1 base, and the junction held 9 bases outside the gene matches. CDR1 and CDR2 (germline): DFQATT, SNEGSKA (reference sequence). The CDR3 DNA reads TGCAGTGCGCCTCGACCACAGGGGGGCACAGATACGCAGTATTTT. Translating it yields CSAPRPQGGTDTQYF.

In its sample, this clonotype was seen a few times. The chain links TRBV11-1 to TRBJ1-3; possibly TRBD1 for D (5 bases). V lost 2 bases, J lost 0 bases, and 17 bases lay in between. Germline CDR1 and CDR2: SGHAT and FQDESV (reference sequence). This CDR3 is 18 amino acids long. The CDR3 spells CASSLIRTRGTSGNTIYF. In DNA, the CDR3 is TGTGCCAGCAGCTTAATAAGAACCCGCGGGACCTCTGGAAACACCATATATTTT.

As for this clonotype: An end of the junction does not agree with germline; a read error may underlie this. The chain has TRBV29-1 and TRBJ1-1; the D is unclear. The CDR3 runs to 11 residues. Germline CDR1 is SQVTM and CDR2 is ANQGSEA. Written as DNA, the CDR3 is TGCGGCGTTGAAATCTTCCTGAAAGCTTTCTTT. Its protein is CGVEIFLKAFF.

This clonotype was found many times. V usage is TRBV4-3 and J usage is TRBJ2-1, with 10 bases that match TRBD2. V lost 1 base, J lost 6 bases, and 12 bases stayed unmatched. This CDR3 region has 18 residues. CDR1 and CDR2 (germline): LGHNA, YSLEER. The CDR3 is CASSQVPLLAGDPNEQFF. CDR3 in DNA: TGCGCCAGCAGCCAAGTTCCCCTTCTAGCGGGAGACCCCAATGAGCAGTTCTTC.

This clonotype was detected only a few times. The rearrangement joins TRBV7-2 to TRBJ2-7, with D possibly being TRBD2 (6 bases). The CDR3 totals 14 residues. Germline V gene sequence: CDR1 SGHTA, CDR2 FQGNSA. V was cut by 5 bases and J by 3 bases, with 14 bases left in between. CDR3 nucleotide sequence: TGTGCCAGCAGCCCGGGGGTTTCCCTCTACGAGCAGTACTTC. Encoded protein: CASSPGVSLYEQYF.

Concerning this clonotype: This may arise from a read error, as a much more abundant clone is one base away. The chain carries TRBV20-1 and TRBJ1-1, with D possibly TRBD1 on 6 matching bases. There are 14 residues in the CDR3. The germline V gene has CDR1 DFQATT and CDR2 SNEGSKA (reference sequence). CDR3 sequence reads: CSARGERGYTEASF. The CDR3 DNA sequence: TGCAGTGCTAGGGGCGAAAGGGGGTACACTGAAGCTTCCTTT.